The T cell receptor beta chain described here comes from a study of blood T cell repertoires in COVID-19. Study as a whole: Acute and convalescent COVID-19 samples came from the United States, Italy and Spain. T cells, B-cell-depleted T cells, or PBMCs supplied cDNA or gDNA.

The V gene's germline CDR1 is SGHDN and CDR2 FVKESK. V trimming: 4 bases; J trimming: 10 bases; junction bases outside the gene matches: 17. This CDR3 is built from 16 residues. Per the original data handling: Amplification of reference gene primers was used by the study to estimate nucleated cell counts. Only in-frame clones appear in the TCRdb table, and some are missing; sequencing was by immunoSEQ multiplex PCR. V, J and clone size derive from that table, while D and trimming were established from the DNA sequence. There are around 200,000 clones in the sample; about 81% occur only once, and 14% lies in the top ten.

The V gene is TRBV14, the J gene TRBJ1-1; 8 bases align to TRBD1. What was sequenced was peripheral blood. The receptor's source is a young man with active or convalescent COVID-19. The CDR3 nucleotides are TGTGCCAGCAGCCCGTTAGTCGGACAGGGCCACGAGGCAGCTTTCTTT. This gives the protein CASSPLVGQGHEAAFF. The variable domain in full, with the rest retrieved from reference TRBV14 and TRBJ1-1, is EAGVTQFPSHSVIEKGQTVTLRCDPISGHDNLYWYRRVMGKEIKFLLHFVKESKQDESGMPNNRFLAERTGGTYSTLKVQPAELEDSGVYFCASSPLVGQGHEAAFFGQGTRLTVV.